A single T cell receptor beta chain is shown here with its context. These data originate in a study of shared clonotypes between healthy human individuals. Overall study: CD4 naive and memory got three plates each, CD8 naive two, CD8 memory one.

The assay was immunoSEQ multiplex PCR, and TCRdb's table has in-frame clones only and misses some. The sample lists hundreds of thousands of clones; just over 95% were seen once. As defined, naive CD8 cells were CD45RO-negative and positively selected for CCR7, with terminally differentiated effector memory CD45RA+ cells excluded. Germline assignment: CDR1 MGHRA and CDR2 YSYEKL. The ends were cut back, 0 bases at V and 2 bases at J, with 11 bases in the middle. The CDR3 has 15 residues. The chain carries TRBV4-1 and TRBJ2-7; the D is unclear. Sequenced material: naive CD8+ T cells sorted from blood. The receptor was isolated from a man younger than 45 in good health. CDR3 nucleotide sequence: TGCGCCAGCAGCCAAGAGCTCCAGGTTACCTACGAGCAGTACTTC. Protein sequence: CASSQELQVTYEQYF.